This is a list of T cell receptor beta chains from one sample in a study of PD-L1 blockade in urothelial cancer. TCRdb's copy holds only in-frame clones and misses some; the assay was immunoSEQ multiplex PCR. There are about 26,000 clones in the sample; around 88% occur only once, and approximately 32% lies in the top ten. This specimen consisted of PBMCs, obtained around atezolizumab (anti-PD-L1) treatment. These receptors were taken from a man in his fifties or sixties with urothelial cancer. Both conserved end residues are part of each CDR3. D genes are given only for firm matches. A row's size may be missing; if present it is once, few, many or a size class.

CDR3nt | CDR3aa | v_gene | abundance | j_gene | len | d_gene
TGTGCCACCAGCAGTGGCAGGGCCTACGAGCAGTACTTC | CATSSGRAYEQYF | TRBV15 | NA | TRBJ2-7 | 13 | NA
TGTGCCAGCAGCTTAGAAGGACAGGGGCTGGACGAGCAGTACTTC | CASSLEGQGLDEQYF | TRBV7-2 | NA | TRBJ2-7 | 15 | TRBD1
TGCGCCAGCAGCCAAGTTTCCAGGGGCAATCAGCCCCAGCATTTT | CASSQVSRGNQPQHF | TRBV4-1 | NA | TRBJ1-5 | 15 | NA
TGTGCCAGCAGCCCGGATCCACAGGGGAGGTCCGAGCAGTACTTC | CASSPDPQGRSEQYF | TRBV14 | few | TRBJ2-7 | 15 | NA
TGTGCCAGCAGCCATGGGTCAGCGGGCGCCTCCTACAATGAGCAGTTCTTC | CASSHGSAGASYNEQFF | TRBV11-2 | NA | TRBJ2-1 | 17 | NA
TGTGCCAGCAGCGCAGAGGCCCTAGCGGGGGTTAGCACAGATACGCAGTATTTT | CASSAEALAGVSTDTQYF | TRBV4-2 | NA | TRBJ2-3 | 18 | TRBD2
TGCGCCAGCAGTGAGGGGGAGGGGAGTTCCTCCAATGAGCAGTTCTTC | CASSEGEGSSSNEQFF | TRBV10-1 | once | TRBJ2-1 | 16 | TRBD2
TGTGCCTGGAGCGGTGGACTAGGGGAGACCCAGTACTTC | CAWSGGLGETQYF | TRBV30 | NA | TRBJ2-5 | 13 | TRBD2
TGTGCCAGCAAGCCAGCGGGGGGAGACACCGGGGAGCTGTTTTTT | CASKPAGGDTGELFF | TRBV6-4 | NA | TRBJ2-2 | 15 | TRBD2
TGTGCCAGCAGCGTAGTCGGCGGGAGCTCCTACAATGAGCAGTTCTTC | CASSVVGGSSYNEQFF | TRBV9 | NA | TRBJ2-1 | 16 | TRBD2
TGTGCCAGCAGCGTAGCTGGCGGAATAAGCACAGATACGCAGTATTTT | CASSVAGGISTDTQYF | TRBV9 | NA | TRBJ2-3 | 16 | NA
TGTGCCAGCAGCCCTTTTCGTAGCGGGGGGCTGGGAAACATTCAGTACTTC | CASSPFRSGGLGNIQYF | TRBV7-2 | NA | TRBJ2-4 | 17 | TRBD2
TGCAGCGACGGACAGGGGTTGGGTGAAGCTTTCTTT | CSDGQGLGEAFF | TRBV29-1 | NA | TRBJ1-1 | 12 | TRBD1